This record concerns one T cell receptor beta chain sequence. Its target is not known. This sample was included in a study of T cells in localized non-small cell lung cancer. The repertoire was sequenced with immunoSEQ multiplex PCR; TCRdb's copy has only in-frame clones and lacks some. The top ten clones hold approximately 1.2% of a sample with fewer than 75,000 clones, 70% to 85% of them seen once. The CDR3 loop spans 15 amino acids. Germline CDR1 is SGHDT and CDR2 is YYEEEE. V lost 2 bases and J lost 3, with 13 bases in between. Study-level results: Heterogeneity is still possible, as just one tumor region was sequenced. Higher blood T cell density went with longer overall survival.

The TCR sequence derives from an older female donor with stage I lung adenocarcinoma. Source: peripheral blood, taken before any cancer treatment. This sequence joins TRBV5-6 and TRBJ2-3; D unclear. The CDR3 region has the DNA TGTGCCAGCAGCTTCATCAGCGTGGGTACAGATACGCAGTATTTT. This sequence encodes CASSFISVGTDTQYF.